A selection of T cell receptor beta chains follows, all from one sample in a study of cytomegalovirus exposure and HLA in healthy donors. Assay: immunoSEQ multiplex PCR; the TCRdb copy retains only in-frame clones and omits some. The top ten clones hold approximately 7.8% of a sample with over 60,000 clones, around 75% of them seen once. Sequenced material: PBMCs. The receptors derive from a woman aged 25 to 39 in good health and CMV-seropositive. The CDR3 runs from the conserved cysteine through the conserved F or W. A D gene is named only where the DNA matches it firmly. Clone size, where shown, is once, few, many, or a class for clones that have expanded.

J | size | D | V | DNA | CDR3
TRBJ2-3 | - | TRBD2 | TRBV28 | TGTGCCAGCAGTTATGGCGGGAGAAGAGGTACGCAGTATTTT | CASSYGGRRGTQYF
TRBJ1-2 | - | TRBD1 | TRBV6-1 | TGTGCCAGCAGTGAAACAGGGGAGGGCTACACCTTC | CASSETGEGYTF
TRBJ2-7 | - | TRBD1 | TRBV9 | TGTGCCAGCTCTCTAGGGGGCTCAAGCTCCTACGAGCAGTACTTC | CASSLGGSSSYEQYF
TRBJ2-2 | few | - | TRBV4-3 | TGCGCCAGCAGCCGCAAGATACAGCCAGGGAACACCGGGGAGCTGTTTTTT | CASSRKIQPGNTGELFF
TRBJ1-2 | - | TRBD1 | TRBV6-6 | TGTGCCAGCAGGGGGACAGGGGGCGTGGGCTATGGCTACACCTTC | CASRGTGGVGYGYTF
TRBJ1-4 | few | - | TRBV5-6 | TGTGCCAGCAGCTCTGGGGGGGGACGCAGGAATGAAAAACTGTTTTTT | CASSSGGGRRNEKLFF
TRBJ1-1 | once | - | TRBV7-3 | TGTGCCAGCAGCCGCAGGCTAAACACTGAAGCTTTCTTT | CASSRRLNTEAFF
TRBJ2-7 | - | - | TRBV7-7 | TGTGCTAGCAGCTCTAGCGGACAGGGATTCTACGAGCAGTACTTC | CASSSSGQGFYEQYF
TRBJ2-3 | - | - | TRBV11-3 | TGTGCCAGCAGCTCGCCAGGGTTAGGGACGCAGTATTTT | CASSSPGLGTQYF
TRBJ2-7 | - | TRBD2 | TRBV7-9 | TGTGCCAGCAGCTTAGTCGGGACTAGCGGACCAGAGCAGTACTTC | CASSLVGTSGPEQYF
TRBJ2-7 | - | TRBD2 | TRBV12-5 | TGTGCTAGTGCCTCTTCGGGACTAGCGACGACCTACGAGCAGTACTTC | CASASSGLATTYEQYF
TRBJ1-1 | - | TRBD1 | TRBV7-9 | TGTGCCAGCAGCTTATTTCCGGGACAGGGATTATCAACTGAAGCTTTCTTT | CASSLFPGQGLSTEAFF
TRBJ2-1 | - | - | TRBV7-9 | TGTGCCAGCAGCTTTGGCCCCAAGTACGATGAGCAGTTCTTC | CASSFGPKYDEQFF
TRBJ1-1 | - | TRBD1 | TRBV20-1 | TGCAGTGCTTATGGACAGGTCCTCGCTTTCTTT | CSAYGQVLAFF
TRBJ1-1 | - | - | TRBV6-6 | TGTGCCAGCAGTTTCCAGTCGAACACTGAAGCTTTCTTT | CASSFQSNTEAFF
TRBJ2-5 | - | TRBD1 | TRBV10-3 | TGTGCCATCAGGGGGACAGGGGTCTGGAAGACCCAGTACTTC | CAIRGTGVWKTQYF
TRBJ2-5 | few | - | TRBV2 | TGTGCCAGCAAGTCCCCGGGGGGCGGAGAGACCCAGTACTTC | CASKSPGGGETQYF
TRBJ2-7 | - | - | TRBV7-8 | TGTGCCAGCAGCTTAGGACTGAGCTACGAGCAGTACTTC | CASSLGLSYEQYF
TRBJ1-3 | - | TRBD1 | TRBV9 | TGTGCCAGCAGCGTAGGAACAGGGGGCTCTGGAAACACCATATATTTT | CASSVGTGGSGNTIYF
TRBJ2-7 | - | - | TRBV27 | TGTGCCAGCACCTACTCCGCGGGAACGTTATACGAGCAGTACTTC | CASTYSAGTLYEQYF
TRBJ2-1 | - | - | TRBV7-2 | TGTGCCAGCAGCTTATCGCGGGACAATGAGCAGTTCTTC | CASSLSRDNEQFF
TRBJ2-1 | - | TRBD2 | TRBV6-1 | TGTGCCAGCTATTACCACTCGGGGGGAATTGATGAGCAGTTCTTC | CASYYHSGGIDEQFF
TRBJ2-3 | - | TRBD2 | TRBV4-3 | TGCGCCAGCAGCCAAGAAGCCCTAGCGGGTACAGATACGCAGTATTTT | CASSQEALAGTDTQYF
TRBJ2-1 | - | TRBD1 | TRBV11-2 | TGTGCCAGCAGCTTGGGACAGAAAGCGAATGAGCAGTTCTTC | CASSLGQKANEQFF
TRBJ2-1 | - | - | TRBV10-3 | TGTGCCATCAGTGAGACGGACAATGAGCAGTTCTTC | CAISETDNEQFF
TRBJ2-7 | - | - | TRBV21-1 | TGTGCCAGCAGTGTCCCGGGACTAGCGAACGAGCAGTACTTC | CASSVPGLANEQYF
TRBJ1-1 | - | - | TRBV6-5 | TGTGCCACCCGGGCGGGTTTAGAAGCTTTCTTT | CATRAGLEAFF
TRBJ2-7 | - | TRBD2 | TRBV2 | TGTGCCAGCCGCGGGAGCACCTACGAGCAGTACTTC | CASRGSTYEQYF
TRBJ2-2 | - | TRBD1 | TRBV5-1 | TGCGCCAGCAGATTCGGACAGGTGTACACCGGGGAGCTGTTTTTT | CASRFGQVYTGELFF
TRBJ2-2 | - | TRBD2 | TRBV6-6 | TGTGCCAGCAGCTTACTAGCGGGAGGTGCCGGGGAGCTGTTTTTT | CASSLLAGGAGELFF
TRBJ2-7 | - | - | TRBV6-1 | TGTGCCAGCAGTGGCGCTGCGGGGACAGCATCCTACGAGCAGTACTTC | CASSGAAGTASYEQYF
TRBJ1-6 | - | - | TRBV7-6 | TGTGCCAGCAGCTTTCGGCAGGGCGGTAATTCACCCCTCCACTTT | CASSFRQGGNSPLHF
TRBJ2-3 | - | - | TRBV7-9 | TGTGCCAGCAGCTTCGGACTAAGACAGTATTTT | CASSFGLRQYF
TRBJ2-1 | few | TRBD1 | TRBV5-8 | TGTGCCAGCAGGGGACAGTCCAATGAGCAGTTCTTC | CASRGQSNEQFF
TRBJ1-1 | - | - | TRBV30 | TGTGCCTGGACAGTACCCGACACTGAAGCTTTCTTT | CAWTVPDTEAFF
TRBJ2-1 | - | TRBD2 | TRBV11-2 | TGTGCCAGCAGCTTTAGTAGATGGGGACTAGCCGGTGAGCAGTTCTTC | CASSFSRWGLAGEQFF
TRBJ2-1 | - | - | TRBV7-2 | TGTGCCAGCAGCTTAGGGCTGGTCGAGCAGTTCTTC | CASSLGLVEQFF
TRBJ1-3 | - | TRBD1 | TRBV10-3 | TGTGCCATCCAAGACAGGGCATCAGGAAACACCATATATTTT | CAIQDRASGNTIYF
TRBJ2-5 | - | - | TRBV19 | TGTGCCAGTAATGTGCCGGGGCAAGAGACCCAGTACTTC | CASNVPGQETQYF
TRBJ1-2 | - | TRBD1 | TRBV28 | TGTGCCAGCAACGAGCCTGACAGGGCTTATGGCTACACCTTC | CASNEPDRAYGYTF
TRBJ1-1 | few | - | TRBV2 | TGTGCCAGCAGTCCTACCAAGAACACTGAAGCTTTCTTT | CASSPTKNTEAFF
TRBJ2-5 | - | TRBD2 | TRBV27 | TGTGCCAGCAGTCTCCTAGCGGGAGGGCCCGAGACCCAGTACTTC | CASSLLAGGPETQYF
TRBJ1-1 | many | - | TRBV6-5 | TGTGCCAGCAATACGGGACTTAAGAACACTGAAGCTTTCTTT | CASNTGLKNTEAFF
TRBJ2-3 | - | - | TRBV29-1 | TGCAGCGCCCGATGGGGCTTAACTAGCACAGATACGCAGTATTTT | CSARWGLTSTDTQYF
TRBJ1-4 | - | TRBD1 | TRBV28 | TGTGCCAGCACCCTGACAGGGGGCAATGGAAAACTGTTTTTT | CASTLTGGNGKLFF
TRBJ2-5 | - | TRBD1 | TRBV5-6 | TGTGCCAGCAGATACGGGACAGGGAGTAGGGAGACCCAGTACTTC | CASRYGTGSRETQYF
TRBJ2-6 | - | - | TRBV9 | TGTGCCAGCAGCCCCCGGGGGGGGACAGGGATGTCTGGGGCCAACGTCCTGACTTTC | CASSPRGGTGMSGANVLTF
TRBJ2-3 | - | - | TRBV29-1 | TGCAGCGTTGAGGGTAGCGCCTTATCAGATACGCAGTATTTT | CSVEGSALSDTQYF